A selection of T cell receptor beta chains follows, all from one sample in a study of shared clonotypes between healthy human individuals. This table comes from immunoSEQ multiplex PCR, and its TCRdb copy is limited to in-frame clones, with some not included. The sample carries more than 2,000,000 clones, roughly 93% recorded once. The specimen was naive CD4+ T cells from PBMCs. The receptors derive from a man aged 18 to 35 in good health. Some clones in this sample may be carry-over from other donors' samples. Both conserved end residues are part of each CDR3. D genes are given only for firm matches. Expanded clones are given a class, and other clones once, few, many or no size at all.

D | J | V | size | DNA | CDR3
NA | TRBJ2-1 | TRBV10-3 | NA | TGTGCCATCAGGAAGGATCTTAGCTCCTACAATGAGCAGTTCTTC | CAIRKDLSSYNEQFF
NA | TRBJ1-5 | TRBV28 | NA | TGTGCCAGCAGAAGGACAGCTACTCTTACCCAGCCCCAGCATTTT | CASRRTATLTQPQHF
NA | TRBJ1-1 | TRBV7-3 | NA | TGTGCCAGCAGCTTTGGGGGATTGGTAGAAGCTTTCTTT | CASSFGGLVEAFF
NA | TRBJ2-7 | TRBV27 | NA | TGTGCCAGCAGTTTATCGGTCCCGGCTCAGGGGTGGTCCTACGAGCAGTACTTC | CASSLSVPAQGWSYEQYF
NA | TRBJ1-1 | TRBV28 | few | TGTGCCAGCAGCCCCATCGTATTGAACACTGAAGCTTTCTTT | CASSPIVLNTEAFF
NA | TRBJ2-7 | TRBV6-5 | NA | TGTGCCAGCAGTCACCGGGGGTACGAGCAGTACTTC | CASSHRGYEQYF
TRBD1 | TRBJ2-7 | TRBV5-4 | NA | TGTGCCAGCAGCCCGGACAGGGCTAGGAGAAACTACGAGCAGTACTTC | CASSPDRARRNYEQYF
NA | TRBJ2-6 | TRBV9 | few | TGTGCCAGCAGCTTTCGACAGTTCCCCGGTGGGGCCAACGTCCTGACTTTC | CASSFRQFPGGANVLTF
NA | TRBJ1-1 | TRBV6-1 | NA | TGTGCCAGCAGCCCAAGGTTCGGGAACACTGAAGCTTTCTTT | CASSPRFGNTEAFF
TRBD2 | TRBJ2-6 | TRBV25-1 | few | TGTGCCAGCAGTGACCACCGGGAGGGATCGTGGACTTTC | CASSDHREGSWTF
TRBD2 | TRBJ2-3 | TRBV5-4 | NA | TGTGCCAGCAGCCCCGGGCTAGCGGGATTCTCAGATACGCAGTATTTT | CASSPGLAGFSDTQYF
NA | TRBJ1-5 | TRBV7-2 | NA | TGTGCCAGCAGCTTAGCGCGAGGGGCTGGCAATCAGCCCCAGCATTTT | CASSLARGAGNQPQHF
TRBD1 | TRBJ2-1 | TRBV4-3 | NA | TGCGCCAGCAGCCTGGGACAGGGGTACAATGAGCAGTTCTTC | CASSLGQGYNEQFF
NA | TRBJ1-2 | TRBV19 | NA | TGTGCCAGTACTTATCAGATTGGTGTCCTGGGTGGCTACACCTTC | CASTYQIGVLGGYTF
NA | TRBJ2-5 | TRBV29-1 | NA | TGCAGCGTCTCGGGCAGGGGTGAGGTAGAGACCCAGTACTTC | CSVSGRGEVETQYF
TRBD1 | TRBJ2-7 | TRBV30 | once | TGTGCCTGGAGTGACCCGGGACAGGGCTTGTACGAGCAGTACTTC | CAWSDPGQGLYEQYF
NA | TRBJ1-5 | TRBV2 | NA | TGTGCCAGCAGTGAGAGTACAGGGCGACAGCCCCAGCATTTT | CASSESTGRQPQHF
NA | TRBJ1-5 | TRBV5-6 | NA | TGTGCCAGCAGCTTAAACAGAAACAATCAGCCCCAGCATTTT | CASSLNRNNQPQHF
TRBD2 | TRBJ2-4 | TRBV5-8 | NA | TGTGCCAGCAGCGCGGGACTAGCGGGAGTAAACATTCAGTACTTC | CASSAGLAGVNIQYF
NA | TRBJ1-3 | TRBV6-1 | NA | TGTGCCAGCAGTGAAGGCCGCGGCTCTGGAAACACCATATATTTT | CASSEGRGSGNTIYF
TRBD1 | TRBJ1-5 | TRBV28 | NA | TGTGCCAGCAGGGAACAGGGGAATCAGCCCCAGCATTTT | CASREQGNQPQHF
NA | TRBJ1-5 | TRBV28 | NA | TGTGCCAGCAGTAGGGGGATCTCGGGACAGCCCCAGCATTTT | CASSRGISGQPQHF
NA | TRBJ1-3 | TRBV27 | once | TGTGCCAGCAGTTTTGAACAGGACGGAGACTCTGGAAACACCATATATTTT | CASSFEQDGDSGNTIYF
TRBD2 | TRBJ2-7 | TRBV7-2 | few | TGTGCCAGCAGCCCCCTCGGGAGGGGAAGAAGCTACGAGCAGTACTTC | CASSPLGRGRSYEQYF
NA | TRBJ1-2 | TRBV5-6 | NA | TGTGCCAGCAGCTTGGGCAGGGTTGTCTATGGCTACACCTTC | CASSLGRVVYGYTF
NA | TRBJ2-7 | TRBV5-1 | NA | TGCGCCAGCAGCTTTGGGGACTACGAGCAGTACTTC | CASSFGDYEQYF
NA | TRBJ1-2 | TRBV28 | once | TGTGCCAGCAGTCCGCAGACCCGGGGCTACACCTTC | CASSPQTRGYTF
NA | TRBJ1-1 | TRBV5-1 | NA | TGCGCCAGCAGCTTGGTCGGCACGATTAACACTGAAGCTTTCTTT | CASSLVGTINTEAFF
NA | TRBJ2-6 | TRBV30 | NA | TGTGCCTGGAGTGCCCAGGGGCCCGGGGCCAACGTCCTGACTTTC | CAWSAQGPGANVLTF
NA | TRBJ1-2 | TRBV9 | NA | TGTGCCAGCAGCGTAGGTTCGAGTTGGCGCTATGGCTACACCTTC | CASSVGSSWRYGYTF
NA | TRBJ2-2 | TRBV28 | NA | TGTGCCAGCAGCCTAAACAGGGTGGTCACCGGGGAGCTGTTTTTT | CASSLNRVVTGELFF
NA | TRBJ1-2 | TRBV30 | NA | TGTGCCTGGAGTGTCCGGTCTCTGCTTAACTATGGCTACACCTTC | CAWSVRSLLNYGYTF
TRBD1 | TRBJ1-4 | TRBV5-1 | NA | TGCGCCAGCAGACTCACAGGGGACGGGGAAAAACTGTTTTTT | CASRLTGDGEKLFF
TRBD1 | TRBJ2-3 | TRBV5-6 | NA | TGTGCCAGCAGCTTCGGACAGGGCAGGACTACGCAGTATTTT | CASSFGQGRTTQYF
NA | TRBJ2-5 | TRBV5-1 | NA | TGCGCCAGCAGCTTGGTATTTCACGGGACGGATCAGGGATGGACCCAGTACTTC | CASSLVFHGTDQGWTQYF
NA | TRBJ1-2 | TRBV5-6 | NA | TGTGCCAGCAGCCTCCGGGCCTCGGGAGGCTATGGCTACACCTTC | CASSLRASGGYGYTF
NA | TRBJ2-2 | TRBV7-3 | NA | TGTGCCAGCAGCTTTATCCCGAACACCGGGGAGCTGTTTTTT | CASSFIPNTGELFF
TRBD1 | TRBJ2-7 | TRBV18 | NA | TGTGCCAGCTCACCCGGGACAGGGGGCTTCAACGAGCAGTACTTC | CASSPGTGGFNEQYF
NA | TRBJ2-1 | TRBV18 | NA | TGTGCCAGCTCACCGACTGTGAGCTCCTACAATGAGCAGTTCTTC | CASSPTVSSYNEQFF
NA | TRBJ2-6 | TRBV7-3 | NA | TGTGCCAGCGGACAGAGCTCTGGGGCCAACGTCCTGACTTTC | CASGQSSGANVLTF
NA | TRBJ1-5 | TRBV4-1 | few | TGCGCCAGCAGTTACACAGGTTCAAATCAGCCCCAGCATTTT | CASSYTGSNQPQHF
TRBD2 | TRBJ2-1 | TRBV13 | NA | TGTGCCAGCAGCCCCATTGGCCTAGCGGGAGGTCGAAGCTACAATGAGCAGTTCTTC | CASSPIGLAGGRSYNEQFF
TRBD1 | TRBJ1-2 | TRBV2 | NA | TGTGCCAGCAGGAGGGGGACAGAGAACTATGGCTACACCTTC | CASRRGTENYGYTF
NA | TRBJ1-1 | TRBV29-1 | few | TGCAGCGTTGGGCTTACTGAAGCTTTCTTT | CSVGLTEAFF
NA | TRBJ2-7 | TRBV7-2 | NA | TGTGCCAGCAGCTTGAATCAGCCTTACGAGCAGTACTTC | CASSLNQPYEQYF
NA | TRBJ2-6 | TRBV6-1 | NA | TGTGCCAGCAGTGAAGCAGCCTCTGGGGCCAACGTCCTGACTTTC | CASSEAASGANVLTF